This TCR beta chain was sequenced for a study of T cell repertoires and HLA-DP antigens. Across the whole study: Pre-culture CD4+ samples used roughly 1,300 ng DNA versus approximately 0.2 ug for CD137+CD4+ sorts.

The PCR primers covered 54 TRBV and 13 TRBJ segments. Produced via immunoSEQ multiplex PCR; TCRdb's table is partial and in-frame only. The sample shows 85,000 to 90,000 clones, 86% of them seen only once. Concerning this clone: Its target is not known.

This CDR3 comprises 15 residues. V was clipped by 1 base and J by 1 base; unmatched bases: 3. Germline lookup yields CDR1 MNHNS and CDR2 SASEGT. The chain links TRBV6-1 to TRBJ1-2; the match to TRBD1 covers 7 bases. The TCR originated in a man aged 45 to 65 in good health and CMV-seronegative. Specimen: CD4+ T cells from PBMCs. The CDR3 DNA reads TGTGCCAGCAGTGAAGTGGGGACAGATAACTATGGCTACACCTTC. Protein product: CASSEVGTDNYGYTF.